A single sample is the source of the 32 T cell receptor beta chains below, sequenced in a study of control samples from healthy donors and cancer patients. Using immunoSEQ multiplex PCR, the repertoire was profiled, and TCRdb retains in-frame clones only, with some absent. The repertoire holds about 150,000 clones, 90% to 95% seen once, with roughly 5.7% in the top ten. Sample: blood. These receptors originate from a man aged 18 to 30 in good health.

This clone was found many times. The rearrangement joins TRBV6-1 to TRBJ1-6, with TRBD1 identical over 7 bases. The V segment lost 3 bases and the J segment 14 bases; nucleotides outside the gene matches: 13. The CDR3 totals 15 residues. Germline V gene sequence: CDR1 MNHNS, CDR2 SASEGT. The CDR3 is CASSDRQGPGQSLHF. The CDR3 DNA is TGTGCCAGCAGTGACCGACAGGGTCCCGGTCAATCCCTCCACTTT.

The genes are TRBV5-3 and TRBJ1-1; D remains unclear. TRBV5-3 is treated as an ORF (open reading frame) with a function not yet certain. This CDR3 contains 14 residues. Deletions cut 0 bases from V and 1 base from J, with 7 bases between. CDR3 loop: CARSLARENTEAFF. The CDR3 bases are TGTGCCAGAAGCTTGGCTCGCGAGAACACTGAAGCTTTCTTT.

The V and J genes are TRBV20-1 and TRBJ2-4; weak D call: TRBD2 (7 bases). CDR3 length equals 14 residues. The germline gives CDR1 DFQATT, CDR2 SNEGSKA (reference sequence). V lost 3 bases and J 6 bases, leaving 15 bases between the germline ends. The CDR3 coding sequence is TGCAGTGCTAGTGCCAGGGGAGGGGGAAACATTCAGTACTTC. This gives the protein CSASARGGGNIQYF.

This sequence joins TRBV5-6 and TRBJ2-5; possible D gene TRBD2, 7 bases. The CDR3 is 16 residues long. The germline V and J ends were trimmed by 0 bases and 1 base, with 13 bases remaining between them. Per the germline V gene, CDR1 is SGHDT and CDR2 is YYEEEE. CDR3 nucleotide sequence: TGTGCCAGCAGCTTGGCCAGGCGGGGGCTCCAAGAGACCCAGTACTTC. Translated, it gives CASSLARRGLQETQYF.

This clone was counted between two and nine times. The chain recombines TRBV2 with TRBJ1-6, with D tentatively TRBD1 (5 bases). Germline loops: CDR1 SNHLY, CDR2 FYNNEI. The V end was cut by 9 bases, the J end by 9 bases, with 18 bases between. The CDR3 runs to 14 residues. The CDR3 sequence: CASFRDGLGSPLHF. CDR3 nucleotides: TGTGCCAGTTTCCGGGACGGCTTGGGTTCACCCCTCCACTTT.

This chain's CDR3 is CASSSGPYEQYF. The CDR3 DNA reads as TGTGCCAGCAGCTCTGGGCCATACGAGCAGTACTTC. The chain recombines TRBV7-9 with TRBJ2-7; D gene uncertain. CDR1 is SEHNR, CDR2 FQNEAQ, per germline (reference sequence). The V gene lost 4 bases and the J gene lost 4 bases, with 8 bases spanning the gap. The CDR3 length is 12 residues.

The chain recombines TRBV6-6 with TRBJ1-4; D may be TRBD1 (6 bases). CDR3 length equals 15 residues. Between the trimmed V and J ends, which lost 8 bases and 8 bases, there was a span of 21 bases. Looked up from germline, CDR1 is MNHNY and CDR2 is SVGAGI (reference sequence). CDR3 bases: TGTGCCAGCCTCTCAGGGGTCGGCGGGGGGGAAAAACTGTTTTTT. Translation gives CASLSGVGGGEKLFF.

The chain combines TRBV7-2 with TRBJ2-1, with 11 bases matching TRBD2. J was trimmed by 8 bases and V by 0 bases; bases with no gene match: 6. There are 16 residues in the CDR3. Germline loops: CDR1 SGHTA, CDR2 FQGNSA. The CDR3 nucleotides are TGTGCCAGCAGCTTAGCCTATGGGACTAGCGGCGATGAGCAGTTCTTC. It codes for CASSLAYGTSGDEQFF.

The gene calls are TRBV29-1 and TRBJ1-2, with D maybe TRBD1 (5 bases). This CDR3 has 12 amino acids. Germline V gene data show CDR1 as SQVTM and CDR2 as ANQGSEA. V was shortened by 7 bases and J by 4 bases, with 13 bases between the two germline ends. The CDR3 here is CSAKGVRYGYTF. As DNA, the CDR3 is TGCAGCGCCAAAGGGGTTCGCTATGGCTACACCTTC. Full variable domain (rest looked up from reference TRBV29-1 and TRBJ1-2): SAVISQKPSRDICQRGTSLTIQCQVDSQVTMMFWYRQQPGQSLTLIATANQGSEATYESGFVIDKFPISRPNLTFSTLTVSNMSPEDSSIYLCSAKGVRYGYTFGSGTRLTVV.

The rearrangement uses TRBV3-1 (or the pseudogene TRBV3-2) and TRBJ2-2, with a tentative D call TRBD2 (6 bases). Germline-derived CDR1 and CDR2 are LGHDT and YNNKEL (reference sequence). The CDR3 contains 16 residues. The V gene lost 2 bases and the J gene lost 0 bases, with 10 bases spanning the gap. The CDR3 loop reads CASSQLQRANTGELFF. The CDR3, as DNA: TGTGCCAGCAGCCAATTACAGCGGGCGAACACCGGGGAGCTGTTTTTT.

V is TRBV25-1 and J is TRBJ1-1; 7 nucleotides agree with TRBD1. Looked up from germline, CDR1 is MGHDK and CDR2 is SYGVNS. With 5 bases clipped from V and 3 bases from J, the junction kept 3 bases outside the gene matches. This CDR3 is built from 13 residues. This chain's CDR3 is CASSRRGHTEAFF. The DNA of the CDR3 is TGTGCCAGCAGTCGGAGGGGGCACACTGAAGCTTTCTTT.

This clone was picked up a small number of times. This CDR3 is CASTPGGNYGYTF. CDR3 nucleotide sequence: TGTGCCAGCACCCCCGGGGGTAACTATGGCTACACCTTC. This chain uses TRBV7-9 with TRBJ1-2, with TRBD1 as a possible D gene (5 bases). The CDR3 length is 13 residues. CDR1 SEHNR and CDR2 FQNEAQ come from the germline V gene (reference sequence). V gave up 7 bases and J gave up 1 base, with 10 bases separating them.

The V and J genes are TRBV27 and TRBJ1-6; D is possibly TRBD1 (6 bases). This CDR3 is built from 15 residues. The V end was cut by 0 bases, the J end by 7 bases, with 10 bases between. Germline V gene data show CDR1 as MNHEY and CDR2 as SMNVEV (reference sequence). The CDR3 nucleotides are TGTGCCAGCAGTTTATCCCGGACAGTAAATTCACCCCTCCACTTT. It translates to CASSLSRTVNSPLHF.

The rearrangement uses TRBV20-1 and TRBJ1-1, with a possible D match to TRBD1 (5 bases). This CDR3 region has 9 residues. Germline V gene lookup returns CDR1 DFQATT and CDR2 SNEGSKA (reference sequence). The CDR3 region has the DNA TGCAGGGGGGGGACTGAAGCTTTCTTT. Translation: CRGGTEAFF.

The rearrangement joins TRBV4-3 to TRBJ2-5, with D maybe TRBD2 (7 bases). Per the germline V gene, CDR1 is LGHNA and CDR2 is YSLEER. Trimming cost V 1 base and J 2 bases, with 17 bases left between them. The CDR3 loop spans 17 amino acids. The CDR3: CASSQGGGGRAQETQYF. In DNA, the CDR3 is TGCGCCAGCAGCCAAGGAGGGGGGGGCAGGGCGCAAGAGACCCAGTACTTC.

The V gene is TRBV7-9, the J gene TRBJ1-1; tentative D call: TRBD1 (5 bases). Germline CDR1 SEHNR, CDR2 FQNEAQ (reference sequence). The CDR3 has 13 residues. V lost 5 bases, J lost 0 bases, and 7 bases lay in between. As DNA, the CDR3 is TGTGCCAGCAGCGCACAGGTGAACACTGAAGCTTTCTTT. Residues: CASSAQVNTEAFF. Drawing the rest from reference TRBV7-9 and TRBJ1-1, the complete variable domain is DTGVSQNPRHKITKRGQNVTFRCDPISEHNRLYWYRQTLGQGPEFLTYFQNEAQLEKSRLLSDRFSAERPKGSFSTLEIQRTEQGDSAMYLCASSAQVNTEAFFGQGTRLTVV.

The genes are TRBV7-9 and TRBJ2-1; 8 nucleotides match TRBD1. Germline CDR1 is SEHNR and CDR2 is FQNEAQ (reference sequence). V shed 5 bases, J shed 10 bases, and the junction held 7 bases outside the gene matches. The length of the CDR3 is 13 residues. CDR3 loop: CASSRVTGAEQFF. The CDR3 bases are TGTGCCAGCAGCAGGGTGACAGGGGCAGAGCAGTTCTTC.

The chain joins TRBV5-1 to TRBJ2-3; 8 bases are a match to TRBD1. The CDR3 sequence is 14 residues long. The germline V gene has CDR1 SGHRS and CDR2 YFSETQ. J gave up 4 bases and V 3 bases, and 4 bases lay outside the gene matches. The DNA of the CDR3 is TGCGCCAGCAGCTGGACAGGGACCTCAGATACGCAGTATTTT. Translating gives CASSWTGTSDTQYF.

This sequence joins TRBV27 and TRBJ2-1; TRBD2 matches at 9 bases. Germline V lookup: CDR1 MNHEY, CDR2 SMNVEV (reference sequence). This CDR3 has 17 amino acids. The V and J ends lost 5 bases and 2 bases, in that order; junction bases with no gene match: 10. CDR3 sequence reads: CASSPRGVAGAYNEQFF. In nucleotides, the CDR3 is TGTGCCAGCAGTCCCCGGGGGGTAGCGGGAGCCTACAATGAGCAGTTCTTC.

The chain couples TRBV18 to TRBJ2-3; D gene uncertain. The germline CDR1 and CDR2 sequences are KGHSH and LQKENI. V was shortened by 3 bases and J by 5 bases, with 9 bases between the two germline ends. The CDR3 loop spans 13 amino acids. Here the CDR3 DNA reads TGTGCCAGCTCACCGGCCGGTATAGATACGCAGTATTTT. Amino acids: CASSPAGIDTQYF.

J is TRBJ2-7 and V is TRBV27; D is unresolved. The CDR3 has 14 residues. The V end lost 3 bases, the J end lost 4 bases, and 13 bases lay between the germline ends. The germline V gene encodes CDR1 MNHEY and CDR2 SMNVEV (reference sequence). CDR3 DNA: TGTGCCAGCAGTTTCCGGTACAGAGATTACGAGCAGTACTTC. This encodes CASSFRYRDYEQYF.

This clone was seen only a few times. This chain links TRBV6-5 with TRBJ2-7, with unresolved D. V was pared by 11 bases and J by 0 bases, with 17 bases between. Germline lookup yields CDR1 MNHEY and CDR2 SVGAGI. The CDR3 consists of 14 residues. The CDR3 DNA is TGTGCCGGCAAGGGTAACGGCCCCTCCTACGAGCAGTACTTC. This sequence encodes CAGKGNGPSYEQYF.

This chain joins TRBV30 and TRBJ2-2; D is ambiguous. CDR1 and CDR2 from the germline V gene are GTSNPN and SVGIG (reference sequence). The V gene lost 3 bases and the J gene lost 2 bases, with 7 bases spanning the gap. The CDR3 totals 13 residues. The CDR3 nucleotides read TGTGCCTGGAGGACACATAACACCGGGGAGCTGTTTTTT. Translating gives CAWRTHNTGELFF.

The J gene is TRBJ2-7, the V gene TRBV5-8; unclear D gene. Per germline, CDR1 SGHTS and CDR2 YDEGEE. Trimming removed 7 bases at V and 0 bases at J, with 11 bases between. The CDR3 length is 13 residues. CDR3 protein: CASLGRSSYEQYF. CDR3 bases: TGTGCCAGCCTGGGTAGAAGCTCCTACGAGCAGTACTTC. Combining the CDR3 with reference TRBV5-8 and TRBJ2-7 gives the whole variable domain EAGVTQSPTHLIKTRGQQATLRCSPISGHTSVYWYQQALGLGLQFLLWYDEGEERNRGNFPPRFSGRQFPNYSSELNVNALELEDSALYLCASLGRSSYEQYFGPGTRLTVT.

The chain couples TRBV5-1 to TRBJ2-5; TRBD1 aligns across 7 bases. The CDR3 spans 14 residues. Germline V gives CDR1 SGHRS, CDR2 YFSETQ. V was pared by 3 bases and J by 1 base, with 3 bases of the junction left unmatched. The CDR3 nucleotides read TGCGCCAGCAGCTCGACAGGGTTCCAAGAGACCCAGTACTTC. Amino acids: CASSSTGFQETQYF.

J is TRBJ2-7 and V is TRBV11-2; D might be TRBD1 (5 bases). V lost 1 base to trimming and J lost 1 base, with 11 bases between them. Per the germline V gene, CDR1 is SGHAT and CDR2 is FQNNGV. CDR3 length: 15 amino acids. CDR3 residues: CASSLGTKGSYEQYF. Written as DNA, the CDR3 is TGTGCCAGCAGCTTAGGGACAAAAGGGTCCTACGAGCAGTACTTC. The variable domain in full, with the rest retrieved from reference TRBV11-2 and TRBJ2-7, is EAGVAQSPRYKIIEKRQSVAFWCNPISGHATLYWYQQILGQGPKLLIQFQNNGVVDDSQLPKDRFSAERLKGVDSTLKIQPAKLEDSAVYLCASSLGTKGSYEQYFGPGTRLTVT.

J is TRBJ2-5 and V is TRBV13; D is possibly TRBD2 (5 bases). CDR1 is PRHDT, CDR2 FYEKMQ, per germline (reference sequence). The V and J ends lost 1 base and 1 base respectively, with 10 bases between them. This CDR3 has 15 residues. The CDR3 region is CASSLVRGIQETQYF. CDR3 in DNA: TGTGCCAGCAGCTTAGTTCGGGGAATCCAAGAGACCCAGTACTTC. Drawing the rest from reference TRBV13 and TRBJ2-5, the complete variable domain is AAGVIQSPRHLIKEKRETATLKCYPIPRHDTVYWYQQGPGQDPQFLISFYEKMQSDKGSIPDRFSAQQFSDYHSELNMSSLELGDSALYFCASSLVRGIQETQYFGPGTRLLVL.

CDR3 protein: CAWQGGTEAFF. The CDR3 DNA follows: TGTGCCTGGCAAGGGGGCACTGAAGCTTTCTTT. The V gene is TRBV30, the J gene TRBJ1-1; D is perhaps TRBD1 (6 bases). The ends were cut back, 5 bases at V and 4 bases at J, with 8 bases in the middle. CDR3 length equals 11 residues. Germline V gene data show CDR1 as GTSNPN and CDR2 as SVGIG (reference sequence).

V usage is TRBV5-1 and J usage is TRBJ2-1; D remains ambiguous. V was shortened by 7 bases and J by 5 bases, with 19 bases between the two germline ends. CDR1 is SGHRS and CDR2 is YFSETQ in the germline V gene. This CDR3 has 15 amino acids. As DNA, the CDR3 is TGCGCCAGCGAGGTGACGGGTGGGAACGACAATGAGCAGTTCTTC. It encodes CASEVTGGNDNEQFF. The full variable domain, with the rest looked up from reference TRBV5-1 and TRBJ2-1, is KAGVTQTPRYLIKTRGQQVTLSCSPISGHRSVSWYQQTPGQGLQFLFEYFSETQRNKGNFPGRFSGRQFSNSRSEMNVSTLELGDSALYLCASEVTGGNDNEQFFGPGTRLTVL.

The CDR3 coding sequence is TGCAGCGCGGGACTAGTCTACAATGAGCAGTTCTTC. Protein product: CSAGLVYNEQFF. The chain carries TRBV29-1 and TRBJ2-1, with 8 bases aligning to TRBD2. Germline CDR1 reads SQVTM; CDR2 reads ANQGSEA. V trimming: 7 bases; J trimming: 3 bases; junction bases outside the gene matches: 2. This CDR3 region has 12 residues.

CDR3 DNA: TGTGCCAGCAGCCTTAACCGGGGGGACCTCGGGGATGAGCAGTTCTTC. The encoded protein is CASSLNRGDLGDEQFF. This rearrangement joins TRBV7-8 to TRBJ2-1; 7 positions agree with TRBD2. This CDR3 contains 16 residues. From germline, CDR1 is SGHVS and CDR2 FQNEAQ. Losses at the gene ends were 5 bases for V and 8 bases for J; bases not matched to a gene: 15.

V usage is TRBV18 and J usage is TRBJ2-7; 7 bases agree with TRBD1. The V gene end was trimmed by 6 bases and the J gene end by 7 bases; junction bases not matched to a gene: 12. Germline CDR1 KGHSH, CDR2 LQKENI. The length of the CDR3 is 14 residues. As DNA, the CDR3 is TGTGCCAGCTCGGGGGACAGCTCCATGGTGGAGCAGTACTTC. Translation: CASSGDSSMVEQYF.